Sequencing of this TCR beta chain was carried out in a study of OX40 agonist ivuxolimab in advanced cancers. About the research overall: In this cohort, patients received ivuxolimab, an agonistic anti-OX40 (CD134) antibody. Three patients, one with hepatocellular carcinoma and two with cutaneous melanoma, responded partially.

Study-wide findings and caveats: Low clonal expansion, among the lowest seen, marked partial responders at 0.1-3.0 mg/kg. At doses 0.1 to 3.0 mg/kg, CD4+ and CD8+ clones expanded.

The assay was immunoSEQ multiplex PCR, and TCRdb's table has in-frame clones only and misses some. The profile covers under 100,000 clones, with 80% to 95% appearing a single time and approximately 0.5% taken by the ten largest. V lost 5 bases and J lost 5; bases outside the gene matches: 5. Germline V gene data show CDR1 as SGHNT and CDR2 as YENEEA. There are 14 residues in the CDR3. Concerning this clone itself: The antigen is undetermined.

The receptor comes from an adult with an advanced solid tumor such as melanoma, head and neck, liver or kidney cancer. The genes are TRBV11-3 and TRBJ2-1; TRBD2 matches 8 bases. Sequencing was performed on CD4+ or CD8+ T cells sorted from blood, taken in a trial of the OX40 agonist ivuxolimab. The CDR3 here is CASSLGLANNEQFF. The CDR3 nucleotides are TGTGCCAGCAGCCTCGGACTAGCTAACAATGAGCAGTTCTTC.